Listed here are 24 T cell receptor beta chains from one sample, sequenced in a study of blood T cell repertoires in COVID-19. The repertoire was sequenced with immunoSEQ multiplex PCR; TCRdb's copy has only in-frame clones and lacks some. This sample carries about half a million clones, 75% to 90% of them seen once, and the ten largest clones take approximately 8%. Sequencing input: PBMCs or T cells enriched from blood (not recorded which). These receptors were taken from a woman aged 55-70 years who had recovered from COVID-19.

The chain uses TRBV5-1 and TRBJ1-2; the D is unclear. V was clipped by 1 base and J by 4 bases, with 11 bases between them. The CDR3 has 14 amino acids. Germline-derived CDR1 and CDR2 are SGHRS and YFSETQ. DNA for the CDR3: TGCGCCAGCAGCTTGACAGACACACTCTATGGCTACACCTTC. This gives the protein CASSLTDTLYGYTF.

The chain combines TRBV6-5 with TRBJ2-7; tentatively, D is TRBD2 (5 bases). There are 13 residues in the CDR3. Trimming left V 10 bases short and J 3 bases short, with 16 bases between. The V gene's germline CDR1 is MNHEY and CDR2 SVGAGI. DNA for the CDR3: TGTGCCACCGTTATGGCGGGCCTCTACGAGCAGTACGTC. This codes for CATVMAGLYEQYV.

DNA for the CDR3: TGTGCTAGTGGCCCTTCCGGCCAAGAGACCCAGTACTTC. It translates to CASGPSGQETQYF. The chain links TRBV12-5 to TRBJ2-5; unclear D gene. The germline V gene encodes CDR1 LGHNT and CDR2 FRNRAP. The CDR3 has 13 amino acids. V lost 6 bases and J lost 1, with 9 bases in between. Full variable domain (missing parts from reference TRBV12-5 and TRBJ2-5): DARVTQTPRHKVTEMGQEVTMRCQPILGHNTVFWYRQTMMQGLELLAYFRNRAPLDDSGMPKDRFSAEMPDATLATLKIQPSEPRDSAVYFCASGPSGQETQYFGPGTRLLVL.

This chain links TRBV19 with TRBJ2-7; TRBD2 matches 9 bases. Trimming removed 5 bases from V and 5 bases from J; junction bases left unmatched: 13. The CDR3 has 16 residues. CDR1 is LNHDA, CDR2 SQIVND, per germline (reference sequence). The CDR3 DNA is TGTGCCAGTAGTCCTGTTAGCGGGGGCCAAACCGACGAGCAGTACTTC. Translated: CASSPVSGGQTDEQYF.

The gene calls are TRBV5-6 and TRBJ2-7; TRBD2 agrees at 13 bases. This CDR3 comprises 18 residues. Looked up from germline, CDR1 is SGHDT and CDR2 is YYEEEE. V gave up 4 bases and J gave up 2 bases; unmatched junction bases: 12. CDR3 in amino acids: CASSNLGLAGVNAYEQYF. As DNA, the CDR3 is TGTGCCAGCAGCAATCTCGGACTAGCGGGGGTCAACGCCTACGAGCAGTACTTC.

V is TRBV13 and J is TRBJ2-1, with D perhaps TRBD1 (5 bases). Trimming left V 5 bases short and J 1 base short, with 12 bases between. Germline V gene data show CDR1 as PRHDT and CDR2 as FYEKMQ (reference sequence). The CDR3 consists of 15 residues. CDR3 sequence: CASSNRGHSYNEQFF. The CDR3 DNA follows: TGTGCCAGCAGCAATAGAGGACATTCCTACAATGAGCAGTTCTTC.

The genes are TRBV21-1 and TRBJ1-6; the table's D call TRBD1 went unverified against the DNA. TRBV21-1 is given as a pseudogene. The CDR3 spans 16 residues. CDR3 in amino acids: CASSKGGGTGNSPLHF. The DNA of the CDR3 is TGTGCCAGCAGCAAAGGCGGCGGGACAGGGAATTCACCCCTCCACTTT.

The chain has TRBV3-1 (or the pseudogene TRBV3-2) and TRBJ2-7; 8 bases map to TRBD2. Germline CDR1 and CDR2: LGHDT and YNNKEL (reference sequence). The CDR3 sequence is 14 residues long. V lost 4 bases, J lost 7 bases, and 9 bases stayed unmatched. CDR3 sequence: CASSPQMGLGEQYF. The CDR3 DNA reads as TGTGCCAGCAGCCCGCAGATGGGACTAGGGGAGCAGTACTTC.

The CDR3 here is CSVDEGTNYGYTF. CDR3 DNA sequence: TGCAGCGTTGACGAGGGTACTAACTATGGCTACACCTTC. The rearrangement links TRBV29-1 to TRBJ1-2; D remains ambiguous. Germline CDR1 is SQVTM and CDR2 is ANQGSEA. Trimming took 3 bases from V and 0 from J, leaving 8 bases between them. The length of the CDR3 is 13 residues.

This sequence joins TRBV5-6 and TRBJ2-7; 8 nucleotides match TRBD1. CDR1 SGHDT and CDR2 YYEEEE come from the germline V gene. This CDR3 is 14 amino acids long. V was clipped by 4 bases and J by 7 bases; unmatched bases: 10. The CDR3 nucleotides read TGTGCCAGCAGCAAATTGGACAGGGTCGGGGAGCAGTACGTC. This codes for CASSKLDRVGEQYV.

The chain is built from TRBV7-8 and TRBJ2-3, with 9 bases matching TRBD2. The J segment lost 3 bases and the V segment lost 0 bases, leaving 7 bases of the junction unmatched. The CDR3 length is 17 residues. The germline V gene has CDR1 SGHVS and CDR2 FQNEAQ. The CDR3: CASSLAWASGATDTQYF. The CDR3 bases are TGTGCCAGCAGCTTAGCGTGGGCTAGCGGGGCAACAGATACGCAGTATTTT. Variable domain in full (rest from reference TRBV7-8 and TRBJ2-3): GAGVSQSPRYKVAKRGQDVALRCDPISGHVSLFWYQQALGQGPEFLTYFQNEAQLDKSGLPSDRFFAERPEGSVSTLKIQRTQQEDSAVYLCASSLAWASGATDTQYFGPGTRLTVL.

J is TRBJ2-4 and V is TRBV30; 8 nucleotides line up with TRBD1. This CDR3 is built from 15 residues. Germline values: CDR1 GTSNPN, CDR2 SVGIG (reference sequence). J was trimmed by 6 bases and V by 2 bases; bases with no gene match: 9. CDR3 bases: TGTGCCTGGAGTTCCCAGGGGGCCGCGAGAAACATTCAGTACTTC. This gives the protein CAWSSQGAARNIQYF.

This chain joins TRBV18 and TRBJ1-4; 7 positions match TRBD1. The germline gives CDR1 KGHSH, CDR2 LQKENI. The V gene end was trimmed by 5 bases and the J gene end by 5 bases; junction bases not matched to a gene: 5. CDR3 length: 14 residues. The CDR3: CASSSSGQNEKLFF. CDR3 DNA sequence: TGTGCCAGCTCATCCTCGGGACAGAATGAAAAACTGTTTTTT.

V and J are TRBV4-1 and TRBJ1-1; perhaps TRBD1 as D (6 bases). Trimming cost V 3 bases and J 3 bases, with 20 bases left between them. This CDR3 is built from 17 residues. Germline-derived CDR1 and CDR2 are MGHRA and YSYEKL. CDR3: CASSQPQGRAMYTEAFF. CDR3 bases: TGCGCCAGCAGCCAGCCACAGGGAAGGGCCATGTACACTGAAGCTTTCTTT.

The rearrangement joins TRBV24-1 to TRBJ2-4; TRBD2 is a possible D gene (6 bases). V was trimmed by 1 base and J by 10 bases, leaving 19 bases between them. Germline V gives CDR1 KGHDR, CDR2 SFDVKD. This CDR3 comprises 16 residues. CDR3 DNA sequence: TGTGCCACCAGTGATTTAGGGCCGGGGGAGGTTGAGATTCAGTACTTC. This encodes CATSDLGPGEVEIQYF.

This clone came up a few times. The chain links TRBV19 to TRBJ1-5; 10 bases agree with TRBD1. Per germline, CDR1 LNHDA and CDR2 SQIVND (reference sequence). J lost 6 bases, V lost 0 bases, and 2 bases had no gene match. The CDR3 extends over 15 amino acids. The CDR3 protein is CASSIDWTGGQPQHF. The CDR3, as DNA: TGTGCCAGTAGTATAGATTGGACAGGGGGTCAGCCCCAGCATTTT. Drawing the rest from reference TRBV19 and TRBJ1-5, the complete variable domain is DGGITQSPKYLFRKEGQNVTLSCEQNLNHDAMYWYRQDPGQGLRLIYYSQIVNDFQKGDIAEGYSVSREKKESFPLTVTSAQKNPTAFYLCASSIDWTGGQPQHFGDGTRLSIL.

This chain joins TRBV24-1 and TRBJ1-3; no definite D call. The V end lost 8 bases, the J end lost 3 bases, and 16 bases lay between the germline ends. The CDR3 has 15 residues. Germline V gives CDR1 KGHDR, CDR2 SFDVKD. CDR3 nucleotides: TGTGCCACCACCTCCCGATGCGCCTTTGGAAACACCATATATTTT. This codes for CATTSRCAFGNTIYF.

The V gene is TRBV5-4, the J gene TRBJ1-1; D is possibly TRBD1 (6 bases). Germline V lookup: CDR1 SGHNT, CDR2 YYREEE (reference sequence). The CDR3 totals 16 residues. Deletions cut 4 bases from V and 3 bases from J, with 19 bases between. This CDR3 reads CASSPHPGVGDTEAFF. CDR3 bases: TGTGCCAGCAGCCCACATCCAGGGGTTGGGGACACTGAAGCTTTCTTT.

The V call is TRBV7-8, the J call TRBJ2-7, with D possibly matching TRBD2 (7 bases). CDR3 length: 16 residues. Germline V gene sequence: CDR1 SGHVS, CDR2 FQNEAQ. Between the trimmed V and J ends, which lost 5 bases and 0 bases, there was a span of 17 bases. CDR3 amino acids: CASSLNPGGHSYEQYF. The CDR3 DNA sequence: TGTGCCAGCAGCCTAAACCCGGGGGGCCACTCCTACGAGCAGTACTTC.

In its sample, this clone was seen once. This chain links TRBV5-1 with TRBJ2-3; 9 nucleotides line up with TRBD2. Trimming at V came to 4 bases and at J to 1 base, leaving 7 bases not matched to a gene. Looked up from germline, CDR1 is SGHRS and CDR2 is YFSETQ. The CDR3 consists of 16 residues. The CDR3 bases are TGCGCCAGCAGCACCCGTGCTAGCGGGGGCACAGATACGCAGTATTTT. This sequence encodes CASSTRASGGTDTQYF.

The chain couples TRBV30 to TRBJ1-2; D ambiguous. CDR1 is GTSNPN and CDR2 is SVGIG in the germline V gene (reference sequence). The V end lost 8 bases, the J end lost 6 bases, and 19 bases lay between the germline ends. This CDR3 region has 13 residues. CDR3 DNA: TGTGCCGGCCGAGGGCGGGATTTCGATGGCTACACCTTC. Translating it yields CAGRGRDFDGYTF.

The genes are TRBV2 and TRBJ1-1, with D perhaps TRBD1 (5 bases). V lost 5 bases, J lost 6 bases, and 16 bases lay in between. Germline V lookup: CDR1 SNHLY, CDR2 FYNNEI. This CDR3 region has 14 residues. The CDR3 loop reads CASSQNPGNAEAFF. Written as DNA, the CDR3 is TGTGCCAGCAGTCAAAATCCAGGGAATGCTGAAGCTTTCTTT.

A single count supports this clone. This chain links TRBV27 with TRBJ2-7; TRBD1 aligns across 8 bases. The CDR3 has 13 amino acids. Germline V gene sequence: CDR1 MNHEY, CDR2 SMNVEV (reference sequence). J lost 6 bases, V lost 2 bases, and 3 bases had no gene match. The CDR3: CASSLIDRGEQYF. The CDR3 DNA reads as TGTGCCAGCAGTTTAATCGACAGGGGCGAGCAGTACTTC.

This chain connects TRBV5-1 to TRBJ2-2, with 8 positions matching TRBD2. V was clipped by 4 bases and J by 3 bases; unmatched bases: 2. Per germline, CDR1 SGHRS and CDR2 YFSETQ. The CDR3 totals 14 residues. CDR3 region: CASSPGGDTGELFF. CDR3 DNA sequence: TGCGCCAGCAGCCCGGGGGGGGACACCGGGGAGCTGTTTTTT. The full variable domain, in which reference TRBV5-1 and TRBJ2-2 provide the parts outside the CDR3, is KAGVTQTPRYLIKTRGQQVTLSCSPISGHRSVSWYQQTPGQGLQFLFEYFSETQRNKGNFPGRFSGRQFSNSRSEMNVSTLELGDSALYLCASSPGGDTGELFFGEGSRLTVL.